This TCR beta chain was retrieved from a study of T-cell reconstitution after alpha-beta-depleted transplantation in children listed by TCRdb under 2016. In terms of the full investigation: Using TCR repertoire profiling, the study followed T-cell immune reconstitution in a quantitative way in children after TCRalphabeta/CD19-depleted allogeneic hematopoietic cell transplantation. General findings and caveats noted by the study authors: In some patients, high TCRbeta diversity at day 60 was attributed to recipient T cells and intrathymic progenitors that had survived conditioning. Hyperexpanded clone frequencies declined over subsequent months; after one year, T-cell counts and TCRbeta diversity were mostly attributed to newly produced T cells. Apparently early alphabetaT-cell count recovery about two months after transplant reportedly relied on only several hundred rapidly expanded clones derived from non-depleted graft cells.

The library came from PCR. TCRdb records Illumina HiSeq 2500 as the sequencer. To normalize quantification of the TCRbeta repertoire, the TCR libraries were built with molecular barcoding that relied on unique molecular identifiers. The public sequencing data were trimmed at Q25 with fastp and processed into clonotypes with MiXCR by TCRdb, which kept only in-frame beta chains. Each CDR3 protein gets just one entry, which takes the most common genes and DNA from the rows behind it. The sample yields about 110,000 distinct CDR3 sequences; about 6.5% were counted once. The ten largest clones capture 20% to 25% of the sample. V is pruned by 4 bases and J by 3 bases, leaving 4 bases of the junction without a gene match. Sequences SQVTM (CDR1) and ANQGSEA (CDR2) are obtained from the germline V gene. From the cysteine up to the phenylalanine, the CDR3 has a length of 15 residues. Only CDR3 DNA is held: 45 bases, read in frame from base 1.

This clonotype was observed at least ten times. The specificity of this receptor is unknown. No per-base quality is available; no much larger clone lies one base away. Reading the label with the study, this specimen's treatment or condition is: allogeneic hematopoietic cell transplantation with graft depleted of TCRalphabeta T cells and CD19 B cells. The children who served as transplant recipients had been given grafts of TCRalphabeta/CD19-depleted allogeneic hematopoietic cells. Here the chain combines TRBV29-1 and TRBJ2-5, with TRBD2 matching 14 junction bases. The clonotype originates from a male patient between 2 and 9 years old who had a stem cell transplant for acute lymphoblastic leukemia, so the T cells may come from the graft donor. The material sequenced was PBMCs, mostly from graft donor cells, taken 360 days after TCRalphabeta/CD19-depleted stem cell transplant. Read as DNA, the sequence is TGCAGCGTTGTAGGGACTAGCGGGAGAAAAGAGACCCAGTACTTC. It specifies CSVVGTSGRKETQYF.